This TCR beta chain was captured by sequencing in a study of human T cells and chemical hapten exposure. The overall study: Enrolled patients were predominantly female and had alopecia areata, totalis or universalis.

This clonotype was counted many times. Its antigen is not known. Indicated time point: patch test 2, 6 weeks after DPC sensitization. Sample treatment: therapeutic diphenylcyclopropenone sensitization with weekly scalp DPC. Per the authors' pipeline: Per sample, the median was around 100,000 TCRs, with values from 23,224 to 690,600. MiXCR, applied by TCRdb to the RACE reads, yields one record per CDR3 protein. These V and J calls derive from TCRdb rather than the authors' analysis. The table records 110,000 or so distinct CDR3 sequences, less than 10% of them present only once. General observations from the study: With DPC sensitization, TCRs exceeding 1 in 1000 frequency showed no change.

Here the sequenced sample was whole blood, taken in connection with sensitization to the hapten diphenylcyclopropenone (DPC). This receptor was identified in a woman in her thirties or forties with alopecia areata. Some clones in this sample may be carry-over from other donors' samples.

In DNA, the CDR3 is TGTGCCAGCAGTTACTCGTCAGGGGTCTCCTACGAGCAGTACTTC. Protein: CASSYSSGVSYEQYF. This rearrangement joins TRBV6-5 to TRBJ2-7, with a tentative D call TRBD1 (6 bases). Deletions cut 0 bases from V and 0 bases from J, with 9 bases between. CDR1 MNHEY and CDR2 SVGAGI come from the germline V gene. CDR3 length equals 15 residues.